Each of the 27 T cell receptor beta chains below was sequenced from the same sample in a study of T cell repertoires in cytomegalovirus infection. TCRdb fed the reads into MiXCR, producing one record per CDR3 protein. The sample lists under 90,000 distinct CDR3 sequences; approximately 46% were seen once. Which antigens these TCRs recognize remains unknown. This specimen was CD8+ T cells from cultured PBMCs, taken from culture after CMV antigen stimulation. The receptor source for this set is a human donor in good health (CMV status not recorded). Some clones in this sample may be carry-over from other donors' samples.

This CDR3 is CASSSRDQYNEQFF. The CDR3 nucleotides are TGTGCCAGCAGTTCCCGGGACCAATACAATGAGCAGTTCTTC. The J gene is TRBJ2-1, the V gene TRBV12-3 or TRBV12-4; either TRBD1 or TRBD2 may fit D (5 bases each). The CDR3 extends over 14 amino acids. The V end lost 4 bases, the J end lost 4 bases, and 11 bases lay between the germline ends.

This clonotype was recorded only once. The rearrangement uses TRBV7-8 and TRBJ2-3; D may be TRBD2 (5 bases). Germline V gives CDR1 SGHVS, CDR2 FQNEAQ. This CDR3 comprises 17 residues. V was cut by 6 bases and J by 0 bases, with 19 bases left in between. CDR3 DNA: TGTGCCAGCAGTTACTCCTTAGGAGCGGTTAGCACAGATACGCAGTATTTT. Translated, it gives CASSYSLGAVSTDTQYF.

Concerning this clonotype: The junction departs from germline at one end; a sequencing error may be responsible. The rearrangement joins TRBV20-1 to TRBJ2-7, with 7 bases fitting TRBD1. The V gene's germline CDR1 is DFQATT and CDR2 SNEGSKA (reference sequence). The CDR3 has 14 residues. CDR3 bases: TGCAGTGCTGGAGACAGGGATTACTCCTACGAGCAGTACTTC. This sequence encodes CSAGDRDYSYEQYF.

This chain connects TRBV7-6 to TRBJ2-7, with 7 bases that match TRBD2. After removal of 1 base from V and 4 bases from J, the junction contained 4 bases not matched to a gene. CDR3 length equals 14 residues. CDR1 is SGHVS, CDR2 FNYEAQ, per germline. In nucleotides, the CDR3 is TGTGCCAGCAGCTTAGGAGGAGCGGGGTACGAGCAGTACTTC. Its translation: CASSLGGAGYEQYF.

This chain uses TRBV28 with TRBJ2-1; TRBD2 is a possible D gene (6 bases). V shed 4 bases and J shed 4 bases, with 14 bases lying between them. The CDR3 totals 15 residues. Germline loops: CDR1 MDHEN, CDR2 SYDVKM. CDR3 region: CASSWGVGGYNEQFF. In DNA form, the CDR3 reads TGTGCCAGCAGTTGGGGAGTGGGAGGTTACAATGAGCAGTTCTTC.

The chain joins TRBV12-5 to TRBJ2-1; 7 bases line up with TRBD2. Germline V gene sequence: CDR1 LGHNT, CDR2 FRNRAP. With V trimmed by 5 bases and J by 0 bases, 7 bases remained unmatched. The CDR3 is 16 residues long. CDR3 residues: CASGIPRGSSYNEQFF. The CDR3 region has the DNA TGTGCTAGTGGTATCCCTCGCGGGAGCTCCTACAATGAGCAGTTCTTC.

This clonotype was detected a few times. J is TRBJ2-2 and V is TRBV24-1; tentatively, D is TRBD2 (5 bases). Trimming removed 4 bases at V and 3 bases at J, with 11 bases between. This CDR3 is built from 15 residues. The germline V gene encodes CDR1 KGHDR and CDR2 SFDVKD. CDR3 DNA sequence: TGTGCCACCAGTGAGAGGGCCGTCGACACCGGGGAGCTGTTTTTT. Its protein is CATSERAVDTGELFF.

V is TRBV20-1 and J is TRBJ1-6; 9 bases match TRBD1. CDR3 size: 15 residues. With V trimmed by 2 bases and J by 7 bases, 6 bases remained unmatched. Germline CDR1 is DFQATT and CDR2 is SNEGSKA (reference sequence). The CDR3 DNA is TGCAGTGCTAGATCTCCGGGACAGGGAAATTCACCCCTCCACTTT. The encoded protein is CSARSPGQGNSPLHF.

Only a few counts were recorded for this clonotype. This chain uses TRBV28 with TRBJ2-7; TRBD2 matches at 11 bases. The germline V gene encodes CDR1 MDHEN and CDR2 SYDVKM. V lost 4 bases, J lost 0 bases, and 8 bases stayed unmatched. This CDR3 has 17 residues. CDR3: CASSSPSGTSGSYEQYF. CDR3 sequence (DNA): TGTGCCAGCAGTTCCCCTAGCGGGACTAGCGGCTCCTACGAGCAGTACTTC.

This clonotype has a handful of counts. CDR3 sequence reads: CASSLGGDEQYF. DNA for the CDR3: TGTGCCAGCAGCTTAGGGGGCGACGAGCAGTACTTC. The rearrangement joins TRBV7-9 to TRBJ2-7, with D perhaps TRBD1 (5 bases). V was trimmed by 1 base and J by 5 bases, leaving 6 bases between them. The CDR3 length is 12 residues. Germline V gene lookup returns CDR1 SEHNR and CDR2 FQNEAQ (reference sequence).

This chain uses TRBV7-8 with TRBJ2-7, with 7 bases aligning to TRBD2. The CDR3 sequence is 16 residues long. CDR1 is SGHVS, CDR2 FQNEAQ, per germline. V shed 1 base and J 5 bases; nucleotides not matched to a gene: 11. The CDR3: CASSLESGEGVDEQYF. In nucleotides, the CDR3 is TGTGCCAGCAGCTTAGAATCGGGGGAGGGCGTCGACGAGCAGTACTTC.

This clonotype was found many times. The chain employs TRBV12-3 or TRBV12-4 and TRBJ2-1; TRBD2 matches 12 bases. The CDR3 extends over 17 amino acids. V was pared by 5 bases and J by 10 bases, with 15 bases of the junction left unmatched. In nucleotides, the CDR3 is TGTGCCAGCAGTCCTGACCTGACTAGCGGGAGAGTAGGAGAGCAGTTCTTC. It is translated as CASSPDLTSGRVGEQFF.

V usage is TRBV12-3 or TRBV12-4 and J usage is TRBJ2-7, with TRBD2 matching 7 bases. After removal of 5 bases from V and 5 bases from J, the junction contained 15 bases not matched to a gene. The CDR3 covers 16 residues. The CDR3 nucleotides read TGTGCCAGCAGTCCCCTCCGGGACTACCCGACCCACGAGCAGTACTTC. Protein: CASSPLRDYPTHEQYF.

This clonotype was seen a handful of times. V and J are TRBV14 and TRBJ2-7; the D is unclear. Deletions cut 1 base from V and 2 bases from J, with 9 bases between. The CDR3 runs to 14 residues. Germline values: CDR1 SGHDN, CDR2 FVKESK. The CDR3 coding sequence is TGTGCCAGCAGCCAAGGTTGGCCAACCTACGAGCAGTACTTC. This codes for CASSQGWPTYEQYF.

The V and J genes are TRBV7-9 and TRBJ1-1, with TRBD1 matching over 10 bases. From germline, CDR1 is SEHNR and CDR2 FQNEAQ (reference sequence). After removal of 5 bases from V and 6 bases from J, the junction contained 9 bases not matched to a gene. The CDR3 consists of 15 residues. CDR3 amino acids: CASSPRDRGMAEAFF. Written as DNA, the CDR3 is TGTGCCAGCAGCCCACGGGACAGGGGTATGGCTGAAGCTTTCTTT.

The rearrangement uses TRBV2 and TRBJ2-3, with D unresolved. The germline CDR1 and CDR2 sequences are SNHLY and FYNNEI. CDR3 length: 14 residues. Trimming removed 1 base from V and 2 bases from J, with 7 bases in between. As DNA, the CDR3 is TGTGCCAGCAGTGAAGGGATTTTCACAGATACGCAGTATTTT. It codes for CASSEGIFTDTQYF.

V gene TRBV9 combines with J gene TRBJ2-1; D remains ambiguous. There are 13 residues in the CDR3. CDR1 and CDR2 from the germline V gene are SGDLS and YYNGEE. V lost 0 bases and J lost 5, with 6 bases in between. The CDR3 bases are TGTGCCAGCAGCGTAGCCGTAGACAATGAGCAGTTCTTC. It is translated as CASSVAVDNEQFF.

This clonotype was observed a handful of times. This chain joins TRBV7-8 and TRBJ1-5, with 8 bases that match TRBD1. V was clipped by 3 bases and J by 6 bases; unmatched bases: 1. CDR3 length: 13 amino acids. The germline V gene encodes CDR1 SGHVS and CDR2 FQNEAQ. The CDR3 loop is CASSFQGAQPQHF. CDR3 bases: TGTGCCAGCAGCTTCCAGGGGGCTCAGCCCCAGCATTTT.

The chain recombines TRBV12-3 or TRBV12-4 with TRBJ1-2; maybe TRBD1 (6 bases). CDR3 length equals 14 residues. V was clipped by 3 bases and J by 8 bases, with 16 bases between them. This CDR3 reads CASSFISGALGYTF. The CDR3 nucleotides read TGTGCCAGCAGTTTTATCTCGGGGGCGCTAGGCTACACCTTC.

This clonotype was seen a handful of times. The genes are TRBV6-1 and TRBJ2-1; the match to TRBD2 covers 10 bases. CDR3 size: 16 residues. Germline CDR1 and CDR2: MNHNS and SASEGT. The V segment lost 3 bases and the J segment 4 bases; nucleotides outside the gene matches: 6. CDR3 region: CASSDSTSGSYNEQFF. The CDR3 nucleotides read TGTGCCAGCAGTGATTCGACTAGCGGGTCTTACAATGAGCAGTTCTTC.

The V call is TRBV2, the J call TRBJ2-7; 13 bases are shared with TRBD2. V lost 1 base to trimming and J lost 6 bases; unmatched junction nucleotides: 3. The CDR3 is made up of 15 amino acids. From germline, CDR1 is SNHLY and CDR2 FYNNEI. CDR3 DNA sequence: TGTGCCAGCAGTGAAGGACTAGCGGGAGGTCCCGAGCAGTACTTC. Its translation is CASSEGLAGGPEQYF.

The J gene is TRBJ2-2, the V gene TRBV3-1; D may be TRBD1 or TRBD2 (5 bases each). In germline, CDR1 is LGHDT, CDR2 YNNKEL (reference sequence). With 0 bases removed from V and 4 bases from J, the gap between germline ends came to 9 bases. The CDR3 is made up of 15 amino acids. The CDR3 nucleotides are TGTGCCAGCAGCCAAGATCGGGGCCGCACCGGGGAGCTGTTTTTT. This encodes CASSQDRGRTGELFF.

The rearrangement joins TRBV7-4 to TRBJ2-3, with 7 bases lining up with TRBD2. Losses at the gene ends were 2 bases for V and 2 bases for J; bases not matched to a gene: 7. This CDR3 contains 16 residues. From germline, CDR1 is SGHVT and CDR2 SQSDAQ. The CDR3 region is CASSLTGGALTDTQYF. In nucleotides, the CDR3 is TGTGCCAGCAGCTTAACGGGGGGAGCCCTCACAGATACGCAGTATTTT.

The chain uses TRBV7-8 and TRBJ1-1; D is possibly TRBD1 (5 bases). Looked up from germline, CDR1 is SGHVS and CDR2 is FQNEAQ. The CDR3 has 17 residues. V lost 1 base to trimming and J lost 3 bases, with 18 bases between them. The CDR3 sequence is CASSLVPGLGLDTEAFF. CDR3 sequence (DNA): TGTGCCAGCAGCTTAGTACCAGGGCTCGGGTTGGACACTGAAGCTTTCTTT.

This chain uses TRBV7-6 with TRBJ1-2; TRBD1 agrees at 10 bases. The CDR3 runs to 17 residues. V shed 0 bases and J 6 bases; nucleotides not matched to a gene: 10. Germline V CDR1 and CDR2: SGHVS, FNYEAQ. The CDR3 region has the DNA TGTGCCAGCAGCTTAGCCCCTGGGACAGGGGAGGGTCATGGCTACACCTTC. This encodes CASSLAPGTGEGHGYTF.

The V call is TRBV5-3, the J call TRBJ1-2; TRBD1 is a possible D gene (5 bases). TRBV5-3 carries the ORF label, with uncertain function. V lost 8 bases to trimming and J lost 6 bases, with 29 bases between them. This CDR3 contains 17 residues. CDR3 region: CASTTPGTRRLTDGYTF. CDR3 sequence (DNA): TGTGCCAGCACCACTCCAGGGACCAGGAGGTTGACCGATGGCTACACCTTC.

The genes are TRBV5-1 and TRBJ2-3; 9 positions match TRBD1. The CDR3 spans 14 residues. CDR1 and CDR2 (germline): SGHRS, YFSETQ. The junction had 2 bases not matched to a gene; V was cut back by 2 bases and J by 4 bases. The CDR3 loop reads CASSFTGGPDTQYF. As DNA, the CDR3 is TGCGCCAGCAGCTTTACAGGGGGCCCAGATACGCAGTATTTT.